The TCR beta chain under discussion was sequenced for a study of blood T cell repertoires in COVID-19. At the level of the study: Cohort 3 donors counted as recovered after two negative PCRs, clearance, or resolved symptoms. Sites in the United States, Italy and Spain provided acute and convalescent COVID-19 samples.

In the study's own analysis: Scientists estimated how many nucleated cells there were by amplifying reference gene primers. Clones were sequenced by immunoSEQ multiplex PCR, and TCRdb holds only the in-frame ones, with some missing. The V and J calls and clone size were taken over from that table, and D and trimming were inferred from the DNA. Of under 150,000 clones listed, under 90% are singletons. Participants' own reports of clinical history determined their cohort assignment. The source of this sequence is a man aged 45-65 years in a cohort exposed to, infected with or recovered from COVID-19 (not recorded which). Sample: PBMCs or T cells enriched from blood (not recorded which).

The chain's CDR3 is CASSLTRDSIGRETQYF. CDR3 nucleotides: TGTGCCAGCAGCTTAACCCGGGACTCGATCGGTCGGGAGACCCAGTACTTC. J is TRBJ2-5 and V is TRBV7-2, with D perhaps matching TRBD2 (6 bases). Germline V gene data show CDR1 as SGHTA and CDR2 as FQGNSA. Trimming left V 2 bases short and J 5 bases short, with 21 bases between. CDR3 size: 17 residues.